The rows below give T cell receptor beta chains drawn from one sample of a study of response to subunit inactivated influenza vaccine. TCRdb fed the RT-PCR reads into MiXCR, producing one record per CDR3 protein. Counted here are more than 450,000 distinct CDR3 sequences, about an eighth occurring once; the ten biggest clones make up roughly 10%. This material consisted of PBMCs from blood, taken on the day of vaccination. The receptors derive from a man aged 50 to 60 who received an inactivated influenza vaccine. The CDR3 runs from the conserved cysteine through the conserved F or W. The D gene is left open where the match is weak. Clone size is stated in some rows and not others, as once, few, many or a class when expanded.

TGCGCCAGCAGGGTTGACAGCGGATCGCCCCAGCATTTT,CASRVDSGSPQHF,TRBV5-1,.,TRBJ1-5,.
TGTGCCAGCAGCTTGGCCGCCGGGACAATGACCGGGGAGCTGTTTTTT,CASSLAAGTMTGELFF,TRBV5-4,.,TRBJ2-2,.
TGCGCCAGCAGCTTGGGTTCTAGTACCACCTACGAGCAGTACTTC,CASSLGSSTTYEQYF,TRBV5-1,.,TRBJ2-7,.
TGTGCCAGCAGTTTAGCGACAGGGATGGCCAAAAACATTCAGTACTTC,CASSLATGMAKNIQYF,TRBV12-3/TRBV12-4,many,TRBJ2-4,TRBD1
TGTGCCACCAGCCCTCCGGCGGGTGGCAATCAGCCCCAGCATTTT,CATSPPAGGNQPQHF,TRBV15,.,TRBJ1-5,.
TGTGCCATCAGTGAGATAAGCGGGGGGGTTTCCTACAATGAGCAGTTCTTC,CAISEISGGVSYNEQFF,TRBV10-3,many,TRBJ2-1,TRBD2
TGTGCCAGCACCCCCTTAGGTGGGATGGGGGTACGGGATACGCAGTATTTT,CASTPLGGMGVRDTQYF,TRBV27,few,TRBJ2-3,.
TGTGCCAGCAGTCCGGGACTAGCGGGGGCCCTCTCCTACAATGAGCAGTTCTTC,CASSPGLAGALSYNEQFF,TRBV12-3/TRBV12-4,few,TRBJ2-1,TRBD2
TGTGCCAGCAATGGACCCCGGCGCGATGGCTACACCTTC,CASNGPRRDGYTF,TRBV7-9,few,TRBJ1-2,.
TGCGCCAGCAGCCAAGATTGGACCCGGAGGGAAAAACTGTTTTTT,CASSQDWTRREKLFF,TRBV4-3,many,TRBJ1-4,.
TGTGCCAGCAGCCCTACTAGCGGGGGCCGAAACTACAATGAGCAGTTCTTC,CASSPTSGGRNYNEQFF,TRBV12-3/TRBV12-4,.,TRBJ2-1,TRBD2
TGTGCCAGCAGCAAAGCGCTTTCGGCTATCGGCCCGTTTTCGGATGAGCAGTTCTTC,CASSKALSAIGPFSDEQFF,TRBV21-1,few,TRBJ2-1,.
TGTGCCAGTAGTCATAGGGGGGGACGGTCCGTTCGGGCTGAAGCTTTCTTT,CASSHRGGRSVRAEAFF,TRBV19,.,TRBJ1-1,.
TGCAGTGCTAGAAACCTTATAGCACTAGCGGGAAAAGACAATGAGCAGTTCTTC,CSARNLIALAGKDNEQFF,TRBV20-1,.,TRBJ2-1,TRBD2
TGCAGTGCTAGCAACAGTCAAGAGACCCAGTACTTC,CSASNSQETQYF,TRBV20-1,.,TRBJ2-5,.
TGTGCCAGCTCACTCGGGCGTCGGGATTCACCCCTCCACTTT,CASSLGRRDSPLHF,TRBV18,.,TRBJ1-6,.
TGTGCCAGCAGCCAAGGTGGCGGGGTCGCCTACGAGCAGTACTTC,CASSQGGGVAYEQYF,TRBV11-1,many,TRBJ2-7,.
TGTGCCAGCAGCATCGGAGATACGCAGTATTTT,CASSIGDTQYF,TRBV7-2,.,TRBJ2-3,.
TGTGCCAGCTCACCACGGGTGACAGGGGGTAAAGAGACCCAGTACTTC,CASSPRVTGGKETQYF,TRBV18,.,TRBJ2-5,TRBD1
TGTGCCTGGAGCCCGACAGGGAACTATGGCTACACCTTC,CAWSPTGNYGYTF,TRBV30,few,TRBJ1-2,TRBD1
TGTGCCATCAGTGAGTCGGGTCCCGGGGAGCTGTTTTTT,CAISESGPGELFF,TRBV10-3,.,TRBJ2-2,.
TGTGCCAGCAGTTGGCTGGACAGCATTAGCACAGATACGCAGTATTTT,CASSWLDSISTDTQYF,TRBV28,few,TRBJ2-3,.
TGCGCCAGCAGCGCAGGACAGGGTTATGCTTTCACCGGGGAGCTGTTTTTT,CASSAGQGYAFTGELFF,TRBV5-1,many,TRBJ2-2,TRBD1
TGCAGTGCCTTCGAGGACGAAGGAGAAAAACTGTTTTTT,CSAFEDEGEKLFF,TRBV20-1,few,TRBJ1-4,.
TGTGCCAGCAGCCTGGGGGCAGGGGGCGCAGATACGCAGTATTTT,CASSLGAGGADTQYF,TRBV7-2,few,TRBJ2-3,TRBD1
TGTGCCAGCAGCTTAGAGGGTCGTAAAGGGACCCAGTACTTC,CASSLEGRKGTQYF,TRBV13,once,TRBJ2-5,.
TGTGCCAGCAGTTCCGGGACGGTTTACTATGGCTACACCTTC,CASSSGTVYYGYTF,TRBV28,.,TRBJ1-2,.
TGTGCCAGCAGCACCCAACCGGGACAGGGGTCCAATGAGCAGTTCTTC,CASSTQPGQGSNEQFF,TRBV11-1,few,TRBJ2-1,TRBD1
TGTGCCAGCAGCCTCCGATCCAACGACAGGGCCGAGACCCAGTACTTC,CASSLRSNDRAETQYF,TRBV7-9,few,TRBJ2-5,TRBD1
TGCAGTGCCCTGACTAGCGGGGGTGCCTACAATGAGCAGTTCTTC,CSALTSGGAYNEQFF,TRBV20-1,few,TRBJ2-1,TRBD2
TGCGCCAGCGAAAAAGCGGGAGAGGGAACCGGGGAGCTGTTTTTT,CASEKAGEGTGELFF,TRBV5-1,many,TRBJ2-2,TRBD2
TGTGCCAGCAGCCAAGATAACTGGGAGCAGTACTTC,CASSQDNWEQYF,TRBV4-2,many,TRBJ2-7,.
TGTGCCAGCAGACGGACATCCTCGAACACCGGGGAGCTGTTTTTT,CASRRTSSNTGELFF,TRBV3-1,few,TRBJ2-2,.
TGTGCCAGCAGTCTTTTACAGGGGGTCCGCCCTGAAGCTTTCTTT,CASSLLQGVRPEAFF,TRBV12-3/TRBV12-4,few,TRBJ1-1,TRBD1
TGCAGTGTATGTTCAGGGAAGGGCAATCAGCCCCAGCATTTT,CSVCSGKGNQPQHF,TRBV20-1,few,TRBJ1-5,.
TGTGCCAGCAGTGCCTACAGGGAGGGGGAGCAGTTCTTC,CASSAYREGEQFF,TRBV12-3/TRBV12-4,few,TRBJ2-1,.
TGCAGTGCGAGGGGGACTAGCGGAGGAGACAATGAGCAGTTCTTC,CSARGTSGGDNEQFF,TRBV20-1,.,TRBJ2-1,TRBD2
TGCAGCGTTGAGACCCTAGGCGGGGGGGTTTATACGCAGTATTTT,CSVETLGGGVYTQYF,TRBV29-1,.,TRBJ2-3,TRBD2
TGTGCCAGCAGCGGGAAGGGGTACGAGCAGTACTTC,CASSGKGYEQYF,TRBV9,.,TRBJ2-7,.
TGTGCCAGCAGTACCCCAGGGACCCAGTACTTC,CASSTPGTQYF,TRBV6-2/TRBV6-3,.,TRBJ2-5,.
TGTGCCATCAGTCCGGGCGCGGGCACAGATACGCAGTATTTT,CAISPGAGTDTQYF,TRBV10-3,many,TRBJ2-3,.
TGCAGCGTTGAAGTTGGAACCTACGAGCAGTACTTC,CSVEVGTYEQYF,TRBV29-1,many,TRBJ2-7,.
TGTGCCAGCAGTCACCGGAGGCAAGCCGTTTTCGAGACCCAGTACTTC,CASSHRRQAVFETQYF,TRBV6-5,few,TRBJ2-5,.
TGTGCCAGCAGCTTAGGTCTCCCTAGCGGGGGGCTGAACACCGGGGAGCTGTTTTTT,CASSLGLPSGGLNTGELFF,TRBV11-1,once,TRBJ2-2,TRBD2
TGTGCCAGCATGCGGGGAACGGGCGGCAATGAGCAGTTCTTC,CASMRGTGGNEQFF,TRBV27,.,TRBJ2-1,.
TGTGCCAGCAGCGAAGTGGGGGGACGCTGGGATACGCAGTATTTT,CASSEVGGRWDTQYF,TRBV3-1,.,TRBJ2-3,.
TGCAGTGCTAGGACCGTGAACACTGAAGCTTTCTTT,CSARTVNTEAFF,TRBV20-1,few,TRBJ1-1,.
TGCAGTGCTAGAGATATGGAGGTAGCCTACAATGAGCAGTTCTTC,CSARDMEVAYNEQFF,TRBV20-1,few,TRBJ2-1,.
TGTGCCAGCAGCTTATCAAAGGCGGCTGGAAACACCATATATTTT,CASSLSKAAGNTIYF,TRBV7-2,few,TRBJ1-3,.
TGTGCCAGCAGTTACTGGCAGGGCGTCACCGGGGAGCTGTTTTTT,CASSYWQGVTGELFF,TRBV6-5,few,TRBJ2-2,.
TGTGCCAGCAGTTTGGGCACGGGGTTTACTAGCGGGAGCCACGAGCAGTACTTC,CASSLGTGFTSGSHEQYF,TRBV12-3/TRBV12-4,.,TRBJ2-7,TRBD2
TGTGCCAGCAGTTCAGAGGGAGTCGGTAGTGAAAAACTGTTTTTT,CASSSEGVGSEKLFF,TRBV28,.,TRBJ1-4,.
TGTGCCAGCAGCTTAAGTCGGGGACAGGGGATCACCGGGGAGCTGTTTTTT,CASSLSRGQGITGELFF,TRBV7-8,.,TRBJ2-2,TRBD1
TGTGCCAGCAGCTCCTTGGACAGGGGCCAGCCCCAGCATTTT,CASSSLDRGQPQHF,TRBV5-5,few,TRBJ1-5,TRBD1